Below are 21 T cell receptor beta chains sequenced from a single sample in a study of T cells after somatic rescue of genetic block. Profiling relied on immunoSEQ multiplex PCR, and the TCRdb table lists in-frame clones only, not all of them. The table has 10,000 to 15,000 clones, over 65% seen once. Source material: peripheral blood mononuclear cells (PBMCs). Source of these receptors: a boy between 10 and 17 years old.

This sequence joins TRBV19 and TRBJ1-2; a possible D gene is TRBD1 (6 bases). The V end lost 7 bases, the J end lost 0 bases, and 18 bases lay between the germline ends. The length of the CDR3 is 16 residues. Germline values: CDR1 LNHDA, CDR2 SQIVND (reference sequence). The CDR3 region is CASKGIGAGANYGYTF. The CDR3, as DNA: TGTGCCAGTAAGGGGATCGGGGCAGGGGCTAACTATGGCTACACCTTC.

This chain connects TRBV9 to TRBJ2-1, with TRBD2 identical over 10 bases. The CDR3 contains 17 residues. V trimming: 0 bases; J trimming: 6 bases; junction bases outside the gene matches: 9. Germline V gene data show CDR1 as SGDLS and CDR2 as YYNGEE. CDR3 residues: CASSVEGLAGALNEQFF. The CDR3 nucleotides read TGTGCCAGCAGCGTAGAGGGGCTAGCGGGGGCCCTCAATGAGCAGTTCTTC.

The rearrangement links TRBV14 to TRBJ1-1, with D uncertain. From germline, CDR1 is SGHDN and CDR2 FVKESK. V dropped 3 bases and J dropped 4 bases, with 18 bases sitting between them. This CDR3 is 16 amino acids long. DNA for the CDR3: TGTGCCAGCAGCCATCCGGCTTCAACGGGTCCCACTGAAGCTTTCTTT. This codes for CASSHPASTGPTEAFF. Filled out from reference TRBV14 and TRBJ1-1, the complete variable domain reads EAGVTQFPSHSVIEKGQTVTLRCDPISGHDNLYWYRRVMGKEIKFLLHFVKESKQDESGMPNNRFLAERTGGTYSTLKVQPAELEDSGVYFCASSHPASTGPTEAFFGQGTRLTVV.

The chain has TRBV11-2 and TRBJ1-2; 8 bases map to TRBD1. The V and J ends lost 3 bases and 4 bases, in that order; junction bases with no gene match: 7. Germline CDR1 SGHAT, CDR2 FQNNGV. This CDR3 region has 15 residues. The CDR3 DNA reads as TGTGCCAGCAGCTTGGCATTGACAGGGGTCTATGGCTACACCTTC. It yields the protein CASSLALTGVYGYTF.

The V and J genes are TRBV6-5 and TRBJ1-2; TRBD1 matches 7 bases. The J segment lost 3 bases and the V segment lost 6 bases, leaving 7 bases of the junction unmatched. The CDR3 length is 14 residues. Germline values: CDR1 MNHEY, CDR2 SVGAGI. CDR3 sequence: CASRRQGGYYGYTF. The DNA for the CDR3 is TGTGCCAGCAGGCGACAGGGAGGGTACTATGGCTACACCTTC.

V usage is TRBV11-1 and J usage is TRBJ2-7, with D hard to call. The V end was cut by 3 bases, the J end by 9 bases, with 12 bases between. Germline-derived CDR1 and CDR2 are SGHAT and FQDESV (reference sequence). There are 12 residues in the CDR3. The CDR3 reads CASSFSPPRQYF. DNA of the CDR3: TGTGCCAGCAGCTTTTCCCCCCCGCGGCAGTACTTC.

Only a few counts were recorded for this clone. The chain joins TRBV30 to TRBJ1-6; D unclear. Germline V gene sequence: CDR1 GTSNPN, CDR2 SVGIG (reference sequence). The germline V and J ends were trimmed by 4 bases and 3 bases, with 10 bases remaining between them. The length of the CDR3 is 14 residues. Written as DNA, the CDR3 is TGTGCCTGGATGGGTGAGGGCTATAATTCACCCCTCCACTTT. It codes for CAWMGEGYNSPLHF.

The chain joins TRBV9 to TRBJ2-3; D not resolved. This CDR3 spans 15 amino acids. The germline CDR1 and CDR2 sequences are SGDLS and YYNGEE. The ends were cut back, 2 bases at V and 1 base at J, with 11 bases in the middle. The CDR3 DNA is TGTGCCAGCAGCGTTGATCTAACCCGCACAGATACGCAGTATTTT. Encoded protein: CASSVDLTRTDTQYF.

This rearrangement joins TRBV7-3 to TRBJ1-2; tentative D call: TRBD1 (6 bases). The CDR3 consists of 16 residues. Trimming pared 0 bases from V and 4 bases from J, leaving 15 bases between. CDR1 and CDR2 from the germline V gene are SGHTA and FQGTGA. The CDR3 loop is CASSLTRSPGAYGYTF. The CDR3 nucleotides are TGTGCCAGCAGCTTAACTAGATCTCCGGGGGCCTATGGCTACACCTTC.

CDR3 bases: TGTGCCAGCAGTGCCGACAGGGTCTATGGCTACACCTTC. Residues: CASSADRVYGYTF. The chain is built from TRBV6-1 and TRBJ1-2, with 7 nucleotides matching TRBD1. V trimming: 4 bases; J trimming: 4 bases; junction bases outside the gene matches: 3. Germline V gene sequence: CDR1 MNHNS, CDR2 SASEGT. The CDR3 loop spans 13 amino acids.

The V gene is TRBV5-8, the J gene TRBJ1-1; 7 bases are a match to TRBD1. The germline V gene encodes CDR1 SGHTS and CDR2 YDEGEE. V dropped 2 bases and J dropped 3; count of bases not matched to a gene: 4. There are 14 residues in the CDR3. The CDR3 here is CASSFRQGHTEAFF. The CDR3 nucleotides read TGTGCCAGCAGCTTTCGACAGGGCCACACTGAAGCTTTCTTT.

CDR3 nucleotide sequence: TGTGCCAGCAGCGTAACTCCCGGGGGGGGCGGAATAGACGAGCAGTACTTC. The encoded protein is CASSVTPGGGGIDEQYF. This rearrangement joins TRBV9 to TRBJ2-7; 8 bases agree with TRBD2. CDR3 length equals 17 residues. Germline V gene sequence: CDR1 SGDLS, CDR2 YYNGEE. After removal of 1 base from V and 5 bases from J, the junction contained 14 bases not matched to a gene.

The sample holds one count of this clone. The gene calls are TRBV18 and TRBJ1-2; D unclear. Between the trimmed V and J ends, which lost 3 bases and 4 bases, there was a span of 9 bases. The CDR3 spans 13 residues. The V gene's germline CDR1 is KGHSH and CDR2 LQKENI. CDR3 amino acids: CASSPKKFYGYTF. Here the CDR3 DNA reads TGTGCCAGCTCACCCAAGAAGTTCTATGGCTACACCTTC.

This clone was seen a handful of times. The rearrangement uses TRBV27 and TRBJ2-7; a possible D gene is TRBD1 (5 bases). Between the trimmed V and J ends, which lost 0 bases and 4 bases, there was a span of 13 bases. From germline, CDR1 is MNHEY and CDR2 SMNVEV (reference sequence). The length of the CDR3 is 15 residues. The DNA of the CDR3 is TGTGCCAGCAGTTTATCGAATTTAGGGGCGTACGAGCAGTACTTC. Protein: CASSLSNLGAYEQYF.

The V gene is TRBV25-1, the J gene TRBJ2-5, with TRBD1 matching 7 bases. The CDR3 contains 15 residues. The germline V gene encodes CDR1 MGHDK and CDR2 SYGVNS. The J segment lost 4 bases and the V segment lost 5 bases, leaving 10 bases of the junction unmatched. This CDR3 is CASSLGTVISETQYF. The CDR3 DNA reads as TGTGCCAGCAGTCTTGGGACAGTGATTTCAGAGACCCAGTACTTC.

DNA of the CDR3: TGTGCCAGCAGTCTCTCTTGGGGCACCGGGGAGCTGTTTTTT. This sequence encodes CASSLSWGTGELFF. This chain uses TRBV27 with TRBJ2-2, with D uncertain. CDR3 length equals 14 residues. V was cut by 5 bases and J by 4 bases, with 11 bases left in between. Germline V lookup: CDR1 MNHEY, CDR2 SMNVEV (reference sequence).

The gene calls are TRBV25-1 and TRBJ1-5; a weak D match, TRBD1 (6 bases). V gave up 1 base and J gave up 6 bases, with 13 bases separating them. This CDR3 is 15 amino acids long. CDR1 and CDR2 (germline): MGHDK, SYGVNS. CDR3 residues: CASSESGRGGQPQHF. CDR3 in DNA: TGTGCCAGCAGTGAATCCGGCAGGGGAGGTCAGCCCCAGCATTTT.

V usage is TRBV13 and J usage is TRBJ2-1; 13 nucleotides match TRBD2. This CDR3 region has 16 residues. Trimming cost V 5 bases and J 3 bases; bases outside gene matches: 4. CDR1 and CDR2 (germline): PRHDT, FYEKMQ (reference sequence). The CDR3 reads CASSPRLAGGYNEQFF. CDR3 nucleotide sequence: TGTGCCAGCAGCCCTAGACTAGCGGGGGGCTACAATGAGCAGTTCTTC.

This clone turned up a few times. V and J are TRBV6-5 and TRBJ2-5; D is undetermined. The CDR3 is 15 residues long. V lost 4 bases and J lost 2, with 14 bases in between. Germline CDR1 reads MNHEY; CDR2 reads SVGAGI. CDR3 DNA: TGTGCCAGCAGTTCCCGCCCCTTAGCACAAGAGACCCAGTACTTC. This translates into CASSSRPLAQETQYF.

The chain joins TRBV5-4 to TRBJ2-5; maybe TRBD2 (6 bases). TRBJ2-7 explains the end of the DNA better; the J call may be wrong. The CDR3 is 15 residues long. Germline CDR1 reads SGHNT; CDR2 reads YYREEE (reference sequence). The CDR3 protein is CASSLDGRFYYEQYF. The CDR3 bases are TGTGCCAGCAGCTTGGATGGGAGGTTTTACTACGAGCAGTACTTC.

This chain links TRBV5-4 with TRBJ1-2; tentatively, D is TRBD1 (5 bases). The V gene lost 4 bases and the J gene lost 0 bases, with 16 bases spanning the gap. The germline V gene encodes CDR1 SGHNT and CDR2 YYREEE (reference sequence). The CDR3 runs to 16 residues. In DNA, the CDR3 is TGTGCCAGCAGCACAGGAGCCACCGTAACTAACTATGGCTACACCTTC. Its translation is CASSTGATVTNYGYTF.